These T cell receptor beta chains were read from a single sample in a study of regulatory T cells in long-lasting Graves disease. TCRdb reprocessed the multiplex PCR reads with MiXCR, giving one entry per CDR3 protein. The data hold 400,000 to 500,000 distinct CDR3 sequences, with less than 15% observed a single time. This same sample was also taken into another study, of T cells in Graves' hyperthyroidism and ophthalmopathy.

The sequencing used peripheral blood mononuclear cells (PBMCs), collected at new diagnosis, from a patient treated with antithyroid drugs. The receptors originated from a woman aged 45 to 65 with Graves disease. Each CDR3 is given with its conserved first and last residue.

v_gene	CDR3aa
TRBV10-3	CAISETPGPARAPGELFF
TRBV6-1	CASDFSGQPQHF
TRBV28	CASTSAGDRALETQYF
TRBV13	CASNLRGGTTDTQYF
TRBV18	CASSPPGLAGNTDTQYF
TRBV7-3	CASSPRGGTGELFF
TRBV5-1	CASSYEAFSEQYF
TRBV12-3/TRBV12-4	CASTQGAGVETQYF
TRBV6-1	CASRRLADFDEQFF
TRBV19	CASRRNRDSDSFF
TRBV5-4	CASSLVTGVNEQYF
TRBV7-2	CASSPWRSANTGELFF
TRBV10-3	CAIRGYQQGSGNTIYF
TRBV5-4	CASSGVEDYGYTF
TRBV28	CASSSPTGQETQYF
TRBV9	CASSVASGQGTYEQYF
TRBV12-3/TRBV12-4	CASSLGYANTEAFF
TRBV11-2	CASSLLTSGNWEQYF
TRBV24-1	CATSDLHGYNEQFF
TRBV5-1	CASSFGRRPEPAYGQYF
TRBV11-1	CASSKTSGIYEQYF
TRBV30	CAWSLAGNQPQHF
TRBV12-3/TRBV12-4	CASSLGAEGRREFF
TRBV20-1	CSAPLRTSGWADEQYF
TRBV7-6	CASSADDWAAQYF
TRBV7-2	CASSLIFNEQFF
TRBV12-5	CASAPRMDTQYF
TRBV6-2/TRBV6-3	CASSSRPRPYNEKLFF
TRBV7-8	CASSLQLHPGYSAKNIQYF
TRBV27	CASTLLAAVTGELFF
TRBV19	CASRPTSGTADTQYF
TRBV5-1	CASKETVSDYGYTF
TRBV5-1	CASSLVVAGDYEQYF